This T cell receptor beta chain was identified in a study of beta chain features in type 1 diabetes. Study as a whole: Age, gender, cell numbers and subset yield matched between patients and controls. Investigators examined around 110 million sorted cells across all samples. The study, taken as a whole, reports: Within the patient group, naive, central memory and Treg TCRB repertoires appeared more similar to each other than within healthy donors. Patients with type 1 diabetes carried fewer insertions and had more deletions at their VDJ junctions. Shortening that was moderate but significant affected the TCRB CDR3s of Type 1 diabetes patients in all four CD4+ subsets.

What was sequenced were expressed TCRB transcripts, since all of the isolated RNA had been reverse transcribed. Some clones are missing from TCRdb's copy, which holds only in-frame ones; the method was immunoSEQ multiplex PCR. The table includes 20,000 to 25,000 clones, approximately 70% detected once. Remarks on this clone: Its antigen is still unknown.

The germline V gene encodes CDR1 SEHNR and CDR2 FQNEAQ (reference sequence). J lost 2 bases, V lost 4 bases, and 10 bases had no gene match. The CDR3 consists of 16 residues. The genes are TRBV7-9 and TRBJ2-7, with TRBD1 matching 8 bases. This receptor was identified in a woman in her thirties or forties with type 1 diabetes. Sample: stem cell memory CD4+ T cells from blood. Here the CDR3 DNA reads TGTGCCAGCAGCTCAGATCTGACAGGGGCGGCCTACGAGCAGTACTTC. This codes for CASSSDLTGAAYEQYF.